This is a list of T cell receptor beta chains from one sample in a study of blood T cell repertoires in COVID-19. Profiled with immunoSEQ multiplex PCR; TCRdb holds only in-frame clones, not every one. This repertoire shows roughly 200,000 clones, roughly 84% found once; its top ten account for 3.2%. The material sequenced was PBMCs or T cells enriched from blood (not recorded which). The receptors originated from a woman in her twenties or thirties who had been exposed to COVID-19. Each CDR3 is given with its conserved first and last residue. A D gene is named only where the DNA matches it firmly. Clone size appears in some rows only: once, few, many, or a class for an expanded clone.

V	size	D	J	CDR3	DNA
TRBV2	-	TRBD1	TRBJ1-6	CASTLQGGNSPLHF	TGTGCCAGCACCCTACAGGGGGGAAATTCACCCCTCCACTTT
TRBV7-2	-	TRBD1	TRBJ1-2	CASSFQGAGYTF	TGTGCCAGCAGCTTCCAGGGGGCGGGCTACACCTTC
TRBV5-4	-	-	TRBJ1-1	CASSGGTRAFF	TGTGCCAGCAGCGGCGGGACCAGGGCTTTCTTT
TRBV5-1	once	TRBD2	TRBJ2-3	CASSTGTSGGSSTDTQYF	TGCGCCAGCAGTACCGGGACTAGCGGGGGATCTAGCACAGATACGCAGTATTTT
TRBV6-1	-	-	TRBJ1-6	CASSEFAVEYSPLHF	TGTGCCAGCAGTGAATTTGCCGTTGAGTATTCACCCCTCCACTTT
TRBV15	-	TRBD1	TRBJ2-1	CATQTGAYNEQFF	TGTGCCACCCAGACAGGGGCCTACAATGAGCAGTTCTTC
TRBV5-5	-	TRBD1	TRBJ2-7	CASNLIPEDRGGYEQYF	TGTGCCAGCAACCTGATTCCGGAGGACAGGGGAGGTTACGAGCAGTACTTC
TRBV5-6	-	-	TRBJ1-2	CASSFETPGQPNYGYTF	TGTGCCAGCAGCTTTGAAACGCCAGGACAGCCCAACTATGGCTACACCTTC
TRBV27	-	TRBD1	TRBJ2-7	CASRRSGTGKGYEQYF	TGTGCCAGCAGGAGATCCGGGACAGGGAAGGGCTACGAGCAGTACTTC
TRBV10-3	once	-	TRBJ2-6	CAISEGQKSGANVLTF	TGTGCCATCAGTGAGGGACAGAAGTCTGGGGCCAACGTCCTGACTTTC
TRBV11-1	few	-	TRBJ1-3	CASSSTPFGDTIYF	TGTGCCAGCAGTTCGACTCCTTTCGGGGACACCATATATTTT
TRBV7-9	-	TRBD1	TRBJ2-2	CASSSPGQGRTGELFF	TGTGCCAGCAGCTCTCCGGGACAGGGGCGGACCGGGGAGCTGTTTTTT
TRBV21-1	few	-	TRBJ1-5	CASSKIVGLNQPQHF	TGTGCCAGCAGCAAAATTGTGGGGCTTAATCAGCCCCAGCATTTT
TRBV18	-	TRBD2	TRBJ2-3	CASSPQAGGTDTQYF	TGTGCCAGCTCACCACAAGCGGGGGGAACAGATACGCAGTATTTT
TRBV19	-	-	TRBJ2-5	CASNGDGETQYF	TGTGCCAGTAACGGTGACGGGGAGACCCAGTACTTC
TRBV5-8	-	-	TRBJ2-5	CASSLQSFPLTTQYF	TGTGCCAGCAGCTTGCAGTCCTTCCCGTTAACAACCCAGTACTTC
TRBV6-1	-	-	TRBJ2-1	CASSELVYPNEQFF	TGTGCCAGCAGTGAATTAGTGTACCCCAATGAGCAGTTCTTC
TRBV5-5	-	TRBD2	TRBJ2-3	CASSWPSGGAGDTQYF	TGTGCCAGCAGCTGGCCTAGCGGGGGGGCAGGTGATACGCAGTATTTT
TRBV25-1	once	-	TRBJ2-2	CASSEYFTGPKNTGELFF	TGCGCCAGCAGTGAATACTTCACAGGTCCCAAGAACACCGGGGAGCTGTTTTTT
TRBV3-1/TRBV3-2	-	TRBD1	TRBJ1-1	CASSQDRGSYTSEAFF	TGTGCCAGCAGCCAAGACAGGGGGTCCTACACTAGTGAAGCTTTCTTT
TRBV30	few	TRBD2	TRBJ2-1	CAWSRSSGPPYNEQFF	TGTGCCTGGAGTAGATCTAGCGGACCCCCCTACAATGAGCAGTTCTTC
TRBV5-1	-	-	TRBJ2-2	CASSYINTGELFF	TGCGCCAGCAGCTATATCAACACCGGGGAGCTGTTTTTT
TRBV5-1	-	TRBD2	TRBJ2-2	CASSETSGGYTGELFF	TGCGCCAGCAGCGAGACTAGCGGGGGTTACACCGGGGAGCTGTTTTTT
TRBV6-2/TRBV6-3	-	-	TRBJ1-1	CASSPTGNPNTEAFF	TGTGCCAGCAGCCCTACAGGGAATCCGAACACTGAAGCTTTCTTT
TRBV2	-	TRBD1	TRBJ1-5	CASSGTGDQPQHF	TGTGCCAGCAGTGGGACAGGGGATCAGCCCCAGCATTTT